This T cell receptor (beta chain) was sequenced during a study of T cell changes during pregnancy in multiple sclerosis. Sequencing was performed with immunoSEQ multiplex PCR; in TCRdb, only in-frame clones are kept and a portion is missing. The data show fewer than 40,000 clones, over 90% seen once. From germline, CDR1 is SGHKS and CDR2 YYEKEE (reference sequence). V lost 4 bases, J lost 4 bases, and 11 bases lay in between. This CDR3 is built from 14 residues. This chain connects TRBV5-5 to TRBJ1-4; D is perhaps TRBD1 (5 bases). The receptor's source is a female donor with multiple sclerosis, enrolled in a pregnancy study. The starting material was CD4+ T cells from peripheral blood mononuclear cells, obtained in the second trimester of pregnancy. CDR3 region: CASSLTDLNEKLFF. The CDR3 region has the DNA TGTGCCAGCAGCCTGACAGATCTTAATGAAAAACTGTTTTTT.